This TCR beta chain was documented in a study of patients and donors after allogeneic stem cell transplantation (dated by TCRdb to the early 2020s). This clonotype was counted between two and nine times. It lacks a known antigen. The record has no base qualities; no much larger clone is one base away. The receptor library was made with RT-PCR. TCRdb lists the instrument as NextSeq 550. TCRdb reworked the public reads: Q25 trimming with fastp, MiXCR clone assembly, productive beta chains retained. All rows with the same CDR3 protein become a single entry with the most common DNA and genes. The sample data list some 880,000 distinct CDR3 sequences, and about a sixth of these were observed just once. Around 6% of the sample rests with the top ten. Material: blood, either unsorted or a sorted T cell fraction (not recorded which). The source is a human donor who was either an allogeneic HSCT recipient or a stem cell or donor lymphocyte infusion donor (not recorded which). It is not recorded whose cells these are; they may come from a transplant donor.

The CDR3 reads CARGQGLTEAFF. The DNA sequence reads TGTGCCAGGGGACAGGGGTTAACTGAAGCTTTCTTT. The sequence links TRBV2 to TRBJ1-1, and 10 junctional nucleotides match TRBD1. The germline V gene provides CDR1 SNHLY and CDR2 FYNNEI. Measured from the cysteine to the phenylalanine, the CDR3 is 12 residues long. Only the CDR3 DNA is retained, 36 bases long and in frame from the first base. V has 9 bases trimmed and J has 5 bases trimmed; junction bases matching no gene number 3.